This T cell receptor beta chain is drawn from a study of regulatory T cells in long-lasting Graves disease. For the study at large: Graves' patients who were just diagnosed had used antithyroid drugs for under 3 months. Study observations and caveats: Newly diagnosed Graves' patients had higher TCR diversity than persistent ones.

The table lists this clonotype with many counts. Its antigen is currently unknown. Mismatch with germline at one junction end may stem from a read error. CDR3 length equals 12 residues. Germline values: CDR1 SGHRS, CDR2 YFSETQ. Assembly of TCR beta libraries relied on iRepertoire HTBI primers together with Arm-PCR of CDR3 regions. MiXCR, applied by TCRdb to the multiplex PCR reads, yields one record per CDR3 protein. Of about 450,000 distinct CDR3 sequences in the sample, around 15% were seen once. Regarding time point: newly diagnosed GD, antithyroid drugs for less than 3 months. RNA from PBMCs was the source of the TCR library. The same sample was also used in a study of T cells in Graves' hyperthyroidism and ophthalmopathy. From that second work: The diagnoses drew upon clinical symptoms, serum thyroxine and TRAb, thyroid ultrasound and orbital computed tomography. A model built on 13 V-J features separated ophthalmopathy from stable hyperthyroidism.

The receptor's source is a woman in her thirties with Graves disease. The gene calls are TRBV5-1 and TRBJ2-3; D is ambiguous. The material was peripheral blood mononuclear cells (PBMCs), obtained at new diagnosis, from a patient treated with antithyroid drugs. The CDR3 sequence is CASSSATDTQYF. CDR3 sequence (DNA): TGTGCCAGCAGTTCAGCAACAGATACGCAGTATTTT.